Shown below are 3 T cell receptor beta chains from a single sample sequenced in a study of T-cell reconstitution after alpha-beta-depleted transplantation in children. Library preparation (for TCRbeta) was performed with unique molecular identifiers. TCRdb reanalysed the PCR reads using MiXCR and keeps one entry per CDR3 protein. This sample has hundreds of thousands of distinct CDR3 sequences, with around 20% found just once. Source: PBMCs from the stem cell graft donor, taken from the stem cell graft. These receptors were taken from a human donor who donated a stem cell graft to a child with acute lymphoblastic leukemia.

In nucleotides, the CDR3 is TGTGCTAGTGCTATAGGGTCGCCTAGAAATGAGCAGTTCTTC. Amino acid sequence: CASAIGSPRNEQFF. The chain combines TRBV12-5 with TRBJ2-1; D call uncertain. This CDR3 spans 14 amino acids. With 7 bases removed from V and 7 bases from J, the gap between germline ends came to 17 bases. Germline CDR1 reads LGHNT; CDR2 reads FRNRAP.

This clonotype appeared many times. The chain recombines TRBV6-1 with TRBJ2-7, with D maybe TRBD1 (7 bases). This CDR3 is built from 13 residues. Trimming pared 6 bases from V and 0 bases from J, leaving 9 bases between. Germline values: CDR1 MNHNS, CDR2 SASEGT. CDR3 nucleotides: TGTGCCAGCAGCCAGGGGGGCTCCTACGAGCAGTACTTC. It is translated as CASSQGGSYEQYF.

V usage is TRBV2 and J usage is TRBJ1-5; 7 bases match TRBD1. Germline CDR1 and CDR2: SNHLY and FYNNEI. The CDR3 length is 16 residues. V dropped 2 bases and J dropped 2; count of bases not matched to a gene: 6. CDR3 protein: CASSEWGQNGNQPQHF. The CDR3 nucleotides are TGTGCCAGCAGTGAATGGGGACAGAATGGCAATCAGCCCCAGCATTTT.